This is a list of T cell receptor beta chains from one sample in a study of T cell changes during pregnancy in multiple sclerosis. TCRdb's table, derived via immunoSEQ multiplex PCR, lists solely in-frame clones and lacks some. The sample includes roughly 97,000 clones, 90% of them seen just once. Sequenced material: peripheral blood, taken in the second trimester of pregnancy. All receptors derive from a female donor in good health, enrolled as a control in a pregnancy study. Both conserved end residues are part of each CDR3. The D gene is left open where the match is weak. Rows may omit the clone size; those that give it use once, few, many or a size class.

>TRBJ2-5|TRBV5-4|once|TRBD2
CASSLGGLAAQETQYF
TGTGCCAGCAGCTTGGGGGGACTAGCGGCACAAGAGACCCAGTACTTC
>TRBJ1-1|TRBV18|.|TRBD1
CASSPRLGTANTEAFF
TGTGCCAGCTCACCCCGCCTCGGGACAGCGAACACTGAAGCTTTCTTT
>TRBJ1-2|TRBV6-1|.|.
CASSEGRFGYTF
TGTGCCAGCAGTGAAGGGCGGTTTGGCTACACCTTC
>TRBJ2-3|TRBV2|.|.
CASSLENTDTQYF
TGTGCCAGCAGCCTAGAAAACACAGATACGCAGTATTTT
>TRBJ1-1|TRBV27|.|.
CASSPRGTEAFF
TGTGCCAGCAGTCCCCGGGGGACTGAAGCTTTCTTT
>TRBJ2-7|TRBV19|.|.
CASSIDRDVHYEQYF
TGTGCCAGTAGTATTGACAGAGACGTCCACTACGAGCAGTACTTC
>TRBJ2-5|TRBV15|.|.
CATSRGIGGTQETQYF
TGTGCCACCAGCAGAGGCATCGGTGGGACTCAAGAGACCCAGTACTTC
>TRBJ1-2|TRBV7-9|once|.
CASSLVGGNYGYTF
TGTGCCAGCAGCTTAGTCGGAGGGAACTATGGCTACACCTTC
>TRBJ2-5|TRBV27|.|TRBD1
CASSETGGSQETQYF
TGTGCCAGCAGCGAGACAGGGGGAAGCCAAGAGACCCAGTACTTC
>TRBJ2-5|TRBV7-2|.|.
CASSLEGGAIATQYF
TGTGCCAGCAGCTTAGAAGGAGGGGCGATTGCGACCCAGTACTTC
>TRBJ1-4|TRBV7-9|.|.
CASNRDFNEKLFF
TGTGCCAGCAACCGGGACTTTAATGAAAAACTGTTTTTT
>TRBJ1-5|TRBV28|.|.
CASRGIGQSNQPQHF
TGTGCCAGCAGAGGAATAGGACAGAGTAATCAGCCCCAGCATTTT
>TRBJ1-5|TRBV6-1|.|TRBD1
CASSDSTGWRNQPQHF
TGTGCCAGCAGTGATTCGACAGGGTGGCGCAATCAGCCCCAGCATTTT
>TRBJ1-2|TRBV5-6|.|.
CASSPDLQGGYGYTF
TGTGCCAGCAGCCCAGACCTACAGGGTGGCTATGGCTACACCTTC
>TRBJ2-7|TRBV6-6|.|.
CASTYVNEQYF
TGTGCCAGCACCTACGTAAACGAGCAGTACTTC
>TRBJ2-1|TRBV15|.|TRBD2
CATSSLGLAGGQGSYNEQFF
TGTGCCACCAGCAGTCTGGGACTAGCGGGGGGGCAGGGCTCCTACAATGAGCAGTTCTTC
>TRBJ1-1|TRBV19|.|TRBD1
CASGTGGLVNTEAFF
TGTGCCAGCGGGACAGGGGGATTGGTGAACACTGAAGCTTTCTTT
>TRBJ2-5|TRBV5-6|.|.
CASSFSETQYF
TGTGCCAGCAGCTTCTCAGAGACCCAGTACTTC
>TRBJ1-2|TRBV6-5|.|.
CASSETGRTYGYTF
TGTGCCAGCAGTGAAACCGGGAGAACCTATGGCTACACCTTC
>TRBJ1-6|TRBV19|.|TRBD1
CASSQDRGDYSPLHF
TGTGCCAGTAGTCAGGACAGGGGCGACTATTCACCCCTCCACTTT
>TRBJ2-7|TRBV27|.|.
CASSPNLRVGEKKYF
TGTGCCAGCAGCCCCAATCTCCGCGTAGGGGAAAAGAAGTACTTC
>TRBJ1-1|TRBV13|.|.
CASSLGGGPEAFF
TGTGCCAGCAGCTTAGGGGGGGGGCCTGAAGCTTTCTTT
>TRBJ1-5|TRBV18|.|.
CASSHSRDIINQPQHF
TGTGCCAGCTCACATTCCCGGGACATCATCAATCAGCCCCAGCATTTT
>TRBJ2-7|TRBV5-1|.|TRBD2
CASSLVVGGTYEQYF
TGCGCCAGCAGCTTGGTGGTGGGGGGGACCTACGAGCAGTACTTC
>TRBJ2-6|TRBV28|.|TRBD1
CASKRSGTGAGANVLTF
TGTGCCAGTAAACGCTCCGGGACAGGGGCTGGGGCCAACGTCCTGACTTTC
>TRBJ2-1|TRBV19|.|TRBD2
CASRPGLAGADEQFF
TGTGCCAGTAGACCTGGACTAGCGGGAGCAGATGAGCAGTTCTTC
>TRBJ1-2|TRBV4-1|.|TRBD1
CASSRLTGGNYGYTF
TGCGCCAGCAGCCGCCTTACAGGGGGAAACTATGGCTACACCTTC
>TRBJ1-4|TRBV25-1|once|.
CASRETGLGANEKLFF
TGTGCCAGCAGGGAAACAGGGTTGGGAGCTAATGAAAAACTGTTTTTT
>TRBJ1-5|TRBV5-1|.|.
CASSTEGQEPQHF
TGCGCCAGCAGTACAGAAGGCCAAGAGCCCCAGCATTTT
>TRBJ2-1|TRBV5-5|.|TRBD2
CASSLPRTAGGGNEQFF
TGTGCCAGCAGCTTGCCACGAACAGCGGGAGGGGGCAATGAGCAGTTCTTC
>TRBJ2-1|TRBV15|once|TRBD2
CATSRGSGTRDYNEQFF
TGTGCCACCAGCAGGGGGAGTGGGACTAGAGACTACAATGAGCAGTTCTTC
>TRBJ2-2|TRBV7-9|.|TRBD2
CASSSARLAGESTGELFF
TGTGCCAGCAGCTCTGCACGACTAGCGGGAGAGTCCACCGGGGAGCTGTTTTTT
>TRBJ2-5|TRBV6-4|.|.
CASSRQDGETQYF
TGTGCCAGCAGTCGACAGGACGGAGAGACCCAGTACTTC
>TRBJ2-6|TRBV5-1|once|.
CASSLSGDSGANVLTF
TGCGCCAGCAGCTTGTCCGGGGATTCTGGGGCCAACGTCCTGACTTTC
>TRBJ1-2|TRBV7-6|.|.
CASSFTVNYGYTF
TGTGCCAGCAGCTTTACAGTAAACTATGGCTACACCTTC
>TRBJ2-7|TRBV5-1|.|.
CASSLMGGTFSYEQYF
TGCGCCAGCAGCTTGATGGGGGGGACATTTTCCTACGAGCAGTACTTC
>TRBJ2-1|TRBV7-9|.|.
CASSYKGSRDSGSYNEQFF
TGTGCCAGCAGCTACAAGGGGTCCCGGGACTCAGGCTCCTACAATGAGCAGTTCTTC
>TRBJ2-7|TRBV10-2|.|TRBD1
CASSATGGNEQYF
TGCGCCAGCAGTGCGACAGGGGGCAACGAGCAGTACTTC
>TRBJ1-2|TRBV29-1|.|TRBD1
CSVGTGAYGYTF
TGCAGCGTTGGGACAGGGGCCTATGGCTACACCTTC
>TRBJ2-7|TRBV5-5|.|TRBD2
CASTLAGGPYEQYF
TGTGCCAGCACCCTAGCGGGAGGCCCCTACGAGCAGTACTTC
>TRBJ2-3|TRBV7-2|.|.
CASSSRVTDTQYF
TGTGCCAGCAGCTCCCGGGTCACAGATACGCAGTATTTT
>TRBJ1-1|TRBV7-2|.|.
CASSLGTPADRSPPEAFF
TGTGCCAGCAGCTTAGGGACCCCTGCGGACAGAAGCCCTCCTGAAGCTTTCTTT
>TRBJ2-5|TRBV30|.|TRBD1
CAWESDREWETQYF
TGTGCCTGGGAGTCCGACAGGGAGTGGGAGACCCAGTACTTC
>TRBJ2-3|TRBV5-4|.|.
CASSGTGTFSVGDTQYF
TGTGCCAGCAGCGGGACCGGGACATTCTCGGTTGGAGATACGCAGTATTTT
>TRBJ1-6|TRBV4-3|.|TRBD1
CASSQGVGQGTLNSPLHF
TGCGCCAGCAGCCAAGGGGTGGGACAGGGAACCCTTAATTCACCCCTCCACTTT
>TRBJ2-6|TRBV7-2|.|.
CASSLVRAPPGANVLTF
TGTGCCAGCAGCTTAGTGCGGGCCCCCCCTGGGGCCAACGTCCTGACTTTC
>TRBJ2-3|TRBV2|once|TRBD2
CASNTGGRPTDTQYF
TGTGCCAGCAATACGGGGGGGAGGCCCACAGATACGCAGTATTTT
>TRBJ2-1|TRBV28|once|TRBD1
CASSLQDRGGEQFF
TGTGCCAGCAGTCTCCAGGACAGGGGGGGGGAGCAGTTCTTC
>TRBJ1-4|TRBV4-1|.|TRBD1
CASSQDRDSQNEKLFF
TGCGCCAGCAGCCAGGACCGGGACAGTCAGAATGAAAAACTGTTTTTT
>TRBJ1-5|TRBV28|once|.
CASSLLGARNQPQHF
TGTGCCAGCAGTTTATTGGGGGCGAGGAATCAGCCCCAGCATTTT
>TRBJ1-5|TRBV19|.|.
CASSTQVGGPNQPQHF
TGTGCCAGTAGTACGCAAGTGGGGGGACCCAATCAGCCCCAGCATTTT
>TRBJ2-7|TRBV4-1|.|.
CASSQDDSGPYEQYF
TGCGCCAGCAGCCAAGATGACTCCGGTCCCTACGAGCAGTACTTC
>TRBJ1-1|TRBV10-3|.|.
CAISAVSSTEAFF
TGTGCCATCAGTGCCGTAAGCTCCACTGAAGCTTTCTTT
>TRBJ1-4|TRBV11-2|once|.
CASSLHRVATNEKLFF
TGTGCCAGCAGCCTTCACCGGGTCGCAACTAATGAAAAACTGTTTTTT
>TRBJ1-5|TRBV5-6|.|.
CASSLGPGLNQPQHF
TGTGCCAGCAGCTTGGGTCCAGGACTCAATCAGCCCCAGCATTTT
>TRBJ1-2|TRBV6-5|once|TRBD1
CASSPGQGGRTF
TGTGCCAGCAGTCCCGGACAGGGAGGACGCACCTTC
>TRBJ1-3|TRBV15|.|.
CATSRDEHSGNTIYF
TGTGCCACCAGCAGAGATGAGCACTCTGGAAACACCATATATTTT
>TRBJ1-1|TRBV9|.|TRBD1
CASSPWTGPGAEAFF
TGTGCCAGCAGCCCGTGGACAGGGCCGGGAGCTGAAGCTTTCTTT
>TRBJ1-2|TRBV29-1|.|TRBD1
CSVVGYRGTNYGYTF
TGCAGCGTTGTCGGATACAGGGGGACCAACTATGGCTACACCTTC